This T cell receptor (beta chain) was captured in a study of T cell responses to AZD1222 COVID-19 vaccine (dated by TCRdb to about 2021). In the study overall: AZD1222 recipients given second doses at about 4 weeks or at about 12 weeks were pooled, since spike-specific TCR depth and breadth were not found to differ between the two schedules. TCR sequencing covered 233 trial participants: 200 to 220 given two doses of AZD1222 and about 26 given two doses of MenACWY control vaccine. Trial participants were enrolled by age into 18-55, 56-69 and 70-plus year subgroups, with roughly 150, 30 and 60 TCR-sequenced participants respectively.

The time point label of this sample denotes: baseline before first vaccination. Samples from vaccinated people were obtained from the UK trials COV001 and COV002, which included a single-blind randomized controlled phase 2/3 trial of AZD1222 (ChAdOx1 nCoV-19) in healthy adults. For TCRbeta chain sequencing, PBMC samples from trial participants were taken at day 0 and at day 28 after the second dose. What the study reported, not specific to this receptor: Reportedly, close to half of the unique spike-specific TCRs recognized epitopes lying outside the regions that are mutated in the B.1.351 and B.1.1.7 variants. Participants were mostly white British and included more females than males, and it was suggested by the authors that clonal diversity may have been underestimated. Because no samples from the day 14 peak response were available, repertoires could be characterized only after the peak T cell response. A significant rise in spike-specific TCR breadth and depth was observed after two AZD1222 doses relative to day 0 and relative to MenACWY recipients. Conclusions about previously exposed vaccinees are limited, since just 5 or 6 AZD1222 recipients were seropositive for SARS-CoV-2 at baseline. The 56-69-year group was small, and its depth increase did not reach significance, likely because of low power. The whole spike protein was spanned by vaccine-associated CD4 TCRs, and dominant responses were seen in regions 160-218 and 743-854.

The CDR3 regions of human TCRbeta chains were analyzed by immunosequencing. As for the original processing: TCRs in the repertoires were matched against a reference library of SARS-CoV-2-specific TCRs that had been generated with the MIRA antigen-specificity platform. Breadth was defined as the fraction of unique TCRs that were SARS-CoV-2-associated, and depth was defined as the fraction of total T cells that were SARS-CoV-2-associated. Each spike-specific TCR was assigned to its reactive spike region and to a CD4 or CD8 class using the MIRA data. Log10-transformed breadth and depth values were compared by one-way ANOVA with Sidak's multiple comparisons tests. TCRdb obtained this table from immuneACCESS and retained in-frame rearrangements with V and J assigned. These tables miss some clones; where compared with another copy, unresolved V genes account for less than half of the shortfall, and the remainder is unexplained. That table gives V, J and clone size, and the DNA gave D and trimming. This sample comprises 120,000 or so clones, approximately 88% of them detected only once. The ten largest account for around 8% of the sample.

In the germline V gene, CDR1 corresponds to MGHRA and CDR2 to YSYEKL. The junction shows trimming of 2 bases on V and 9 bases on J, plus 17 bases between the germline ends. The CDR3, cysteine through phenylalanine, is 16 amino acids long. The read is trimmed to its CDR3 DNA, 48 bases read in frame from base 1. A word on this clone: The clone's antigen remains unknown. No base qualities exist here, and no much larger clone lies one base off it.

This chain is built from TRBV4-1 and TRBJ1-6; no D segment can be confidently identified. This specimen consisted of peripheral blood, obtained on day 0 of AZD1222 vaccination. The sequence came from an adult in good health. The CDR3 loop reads CASSQSPEQVGSPLHF. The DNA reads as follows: TGCGCCAGCAGCCAATCCCCGGAGCAGGTGGGTTCACCCCTCCACTTT.